This T cell receptor delta chain originates from a study of gammadelta T cells in human blood. Study-level results: Microbial exposure reportedly appeared to drive polyclonal expansion of innate gamma-delta T cells right after birth.

TCRdb re-called clones from the RT-PCR reads using CATT. The sample shows several hundred delta-chain clones, about three fifths of them seen only once. This clone was detected a few times. The antigen remains unidentified. This likely reflects a read error, since a far larger clone is one base away. Other DNA variants within this sample encode the same CDR3. V was trimmed by 3 bases and J by 4 bases, leaving 21 bases between them. The CDR3 has 19 residues. Germline V lookup: CDR1 GEAIGNYY, CDR2 EKD. Material: non-Vgamma9Vdelta2 gamma-delta T cells from cord blood. This receptor was taken from a newborn. V usage is TRDV2 and J usage is TRDJ3; D possibly corresponds to TRDD3 (5 bases). Here the CDR3 reads CACDATGHPNSWDTRQMFF. The CDR3 DNA is TGTGCCTGTGACGCGACTGGCCACCCAAACTCTTGGGACACCCGACAGATGTTTTTC.